The clone carrying this T cell receptor beta chain has just a few counts. Its matching antigen is unknown. The data stem from a study of T cell repertoires in cytomegalovirus infection. Study-level information: The study used recently identified HLA-C-restricted and well-studied HLA-B-restricted CMV epitopes. Public TCR beta signatures were indicative of both CMV infection and a matching HLA type.

Using its own MiXCR run on the reads, TCRdb lists one record per CDR3 protein. The data hold around 540,000 distinct CDR3 sequences, with 30% to 40% observed a single time. Study-wide points: In two of eight donors, the top clonotype was HLA-C-restricted CMV-specific.

Trimming took 8 bases from V and 1 from J, leaving 13 bases between them. Germline CDR1 reads SGHTA; CDR2 reads FQGNSA. The CDR3 spans 14 residues. The sequence derives from a human donor in good health (CMV status not recorded). Some clones in this sample may be carry-over from other donors' samples. The rearrangement uses TRBV7-2 and TRBJ2-3, with D unresolved. The sample consisted of cultured PBMCs, taken from culture after CMV antigen stimulation. In nucleotides, the CDR3 is TGTGCCAGCTTCTATTTTGGGGGCACAGATACGCAGTATTTT. This gives the protein CASFYFGGTDTQYF. Supplemented by reference TRBV7-2 and TRBJ2-3, the full variable domain reads GAGVSQSPSNKVTEKGKDVELRCDPISGHTALYWYRQSLGQGLEFLIYFQGNSAPDKSGLPSDRFSAERTGGSVSTLTIQRTQQEDSAVYLCASFYFGGTDTQYFGPGTRLTVL.